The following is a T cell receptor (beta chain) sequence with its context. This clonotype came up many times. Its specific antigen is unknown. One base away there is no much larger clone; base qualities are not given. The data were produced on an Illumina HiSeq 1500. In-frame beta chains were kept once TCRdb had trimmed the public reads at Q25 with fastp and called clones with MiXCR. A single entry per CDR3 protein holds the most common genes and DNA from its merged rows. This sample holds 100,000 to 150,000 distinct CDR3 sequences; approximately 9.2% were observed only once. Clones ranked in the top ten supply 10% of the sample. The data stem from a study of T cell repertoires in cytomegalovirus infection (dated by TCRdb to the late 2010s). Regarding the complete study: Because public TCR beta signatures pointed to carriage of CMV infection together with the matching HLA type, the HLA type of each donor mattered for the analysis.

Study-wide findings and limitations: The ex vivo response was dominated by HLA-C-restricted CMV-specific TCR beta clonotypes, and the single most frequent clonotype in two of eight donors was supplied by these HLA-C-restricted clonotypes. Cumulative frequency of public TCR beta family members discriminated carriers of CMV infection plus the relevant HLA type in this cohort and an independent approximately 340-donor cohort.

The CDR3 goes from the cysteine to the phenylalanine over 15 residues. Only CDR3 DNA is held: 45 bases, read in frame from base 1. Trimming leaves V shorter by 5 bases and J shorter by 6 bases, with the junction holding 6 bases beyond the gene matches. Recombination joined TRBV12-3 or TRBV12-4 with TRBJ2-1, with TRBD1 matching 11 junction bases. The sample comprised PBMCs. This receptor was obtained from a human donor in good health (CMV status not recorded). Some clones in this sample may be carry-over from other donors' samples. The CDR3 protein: CASSPPGQGVNEQFF. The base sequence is TGTGCCAGCAGTCCCCCGGGACAGGGGGTCAATGAGCAGTTCTTC.